This T cell receptor (beta chain) is from a study of T cell repertoires in cytomegalovirus infection. Whole-study context: CMV epitopes, recently identified HLA-C-restricted and well-studied HLA-B-restricted, were used. Through public TCR beta signatures, both CMV infection and matching HLA type were indicated. Study-wide results and caveats: Accumulated public TCR beta family frequency recognized individuals carrying CMV together with the relevant HLA. It was HLA-C-restricted CMV-specific TCR beta clonotypes that dominated the response ex vivo.

This clonotype came up many times. Antigen unknown. One entry per CDR3 protein, called by TCRdb with MiXCR from the reads. The sample contains roughly 990,000 distinct CDR3 sequences, approximately 31% of which appear only once. Trimming shortened V by 5 bases and J by 1 base, and 12 bases separated the two germline ends. The CDR3 spans 15 residues. Germline CDR1 is MNHEY and CDR2 is SMNVEV (reference sequence). The specimen comprised cultured CD8+ T cells from PBMCs, sampled from culture after CMV antigen stimulation. The sequence was obtained from a human donor in good health (CMV status not recorded). Some clones in this sample may be carry-over from other donors' samples. The chain employs TRBV27 and TRBJ1-5, with D possibly being TRBD1 (5 bases). The CDR3 coding sequence is TGTGCCAGCAGTGCGGACACACGGAGCAATCAGCCCCAGCATTTT. Encoded protein: CASSADTRSNQPQHF.